This TCR beta chain was observed in a study of tumor-infiltrating lymphocytes in localized non-small cell lung cancer. On the study more broadly: Patients included smokers and never-smokers with various histologies, some sampled after neoadjuvant chemotherapy.

Germline assignment: CDR1 SNHLY and CDR2 FYNNEI. The CDR3 consists of 11 residues. The V end lost 10 bases, the J end lost 4 bases, and 7 bases lay between the germline ends. This clone was observed a few times. What it binds is not known. The assay was immunoSEQ multiplex PCR, and TCRdb's table has in-frame clones only and misses some. Altogether roughly 5,800 clones are present, around two thirds being singletons, with the ten largest covering 11% to 15%. Study results and limitations: IM1 and IM2 tumors showed no difference in T-cell fraction. Not all patients were TCR sequenced, owing to tissue quantity.

The chain is built from TRBV2 and TRBJ2-2; D is unclear. This TCR was sampled from a human donor with non-small cell lung cancer. Material for sequencing was uninvolved lung tissue not adjacent to the tumor. The CDR3 DNA follows: TGTGCCATAGGGTCCACCGGGGAGCTGTTTTTT. Translated, it gives CAIGSTGELFF.